The text below deals with one TCR beta chain. Its antigen is unknown. Base qualities are not at hand, and no much larger clone is one base apart. The source of the sample is a study of breast tumors, draining lymph nodes, adjacent tissues (dated by TCRdb to the mid-2010s). Notes on the research overall: The study compared TCR beta repertoires across tumor, adjacent nontumor tissue and axillary lymph nodes from breast cancer patients. In human breast cancer, the study set out to assess how tumor, surrounding tissue and draining lymph node repertoires relate to one another and whether T cells might be exchanged between them.

Findings and caveats that apply to the study as a whole: The conclusion that tumor T cells originate in lymph nodes was framed as consistent with a hypothesis rather than directly demonstrated. Tumor and nontumor tissue repertoires were significantly more similar in luminal-like than in basal-like breast cancer. Tumor T-cell repertoires showed less diversity than lymph node repertoires and more diversity than nontumor tissue repertoires, and tumor T-cell repertoires showed preferential V and J gene usage. A scenario in which most tumor T cells derive from the lymph node and then expand within tumor tissue was judged to be consistent with the data.

The sequencer listed for this sample is Illumina HiSeq 2000. TCR beta chain libraries were generated by multiplex PCR amplification. The amplified TCR beta chain products were analyzed by high-throughput sequencing. TCRdb trimmed public reads at Q25 via fastp, called clones via MiXCR and kept in-frame beta chains. Every distinct CDR3 protein forms one entry, paired with its most common genes and DNA. The sample table holds fewer than 200,000 distinct CDR3 sequences, of which 30% to 35% were seen once. The ten largest clones add up to about 3.9% of the sample. Inclusive of the bounding cysteine and phenylalanine, the CDR3 is 15 residues long. Kept here is only the CDR3 DNA, which spans 45 bases and is read in frame from base 1. At the junction V is shortened by 5 bases and J by 2 bases, with 13 bases in between. Via the germline V gene (reference sequence), CDR1 is MNHEY and CDR2 SMNVEV. Lymph node samples came from the axillary draining lymph nodes of breast cancer patients.

This TCR was sampled from a female donor with breast cancer. Some clones in this sample may be carry-over from other donors' samples. Recombination joined TRBV27 with TRBJ2-1, with TRBD2 as a weak D call on 5 bases. Sequencing input: axillary lymph node tissue. The nucleotide sequence is given as TGTGCCAGCAGTGAGGGCCTATTGACCTACAATGAGCAGTTCTTC. Its coded protein is CASSEGLLTYNEQFF.